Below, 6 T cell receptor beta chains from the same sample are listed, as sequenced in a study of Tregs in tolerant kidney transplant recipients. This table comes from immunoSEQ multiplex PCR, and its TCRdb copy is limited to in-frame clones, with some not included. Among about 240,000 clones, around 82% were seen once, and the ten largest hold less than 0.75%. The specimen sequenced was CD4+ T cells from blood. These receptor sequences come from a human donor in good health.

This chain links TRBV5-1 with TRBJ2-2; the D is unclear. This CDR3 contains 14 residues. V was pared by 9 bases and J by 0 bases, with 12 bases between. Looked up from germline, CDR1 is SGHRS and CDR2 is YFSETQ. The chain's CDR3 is CATSRYANTGELFF. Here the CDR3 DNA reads TGCGCCACAAGTAGGTACGCGAACACCGGGGAGCTGTTTTTT.

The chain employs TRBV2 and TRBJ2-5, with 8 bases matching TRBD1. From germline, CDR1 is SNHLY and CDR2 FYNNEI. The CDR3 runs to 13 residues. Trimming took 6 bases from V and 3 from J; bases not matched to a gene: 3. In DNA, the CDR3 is TGTGCCAGCAGCGCGGACAGGGAAGAGACCCAGTACTTC. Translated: CASSADREETQYF. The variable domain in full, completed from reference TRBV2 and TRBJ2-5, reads EPEVTQTPSHQVTQMGQEVILRCVPISNHLYFYWYRQILGQKVEFLVSFYNNEISEKSEIFDDQFSVERPDGSNFTLKIRSTKLEDSAMYFCASSADREETQYFGPGTRLLVL.

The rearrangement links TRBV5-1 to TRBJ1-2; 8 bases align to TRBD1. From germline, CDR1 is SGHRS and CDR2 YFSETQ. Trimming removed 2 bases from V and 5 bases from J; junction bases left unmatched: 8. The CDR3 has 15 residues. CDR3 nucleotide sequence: TGCGCCAGCAGCTTTTCTGACAGGGGAGAGTATGGCTACACCTTC. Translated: CASSFSDRGEYGYTF.

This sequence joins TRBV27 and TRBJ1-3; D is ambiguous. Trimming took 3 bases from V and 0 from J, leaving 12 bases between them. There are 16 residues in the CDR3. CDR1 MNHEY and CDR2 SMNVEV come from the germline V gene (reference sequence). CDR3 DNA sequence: TGTGCCAGCAGTTTGGCAGACCCCCTCTCTGGAAACACCATATATTTT. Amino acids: CASSLADPLSGNTIYF.

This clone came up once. The CDR3 spells CASRLTGGDQNIQYF. DNA for the CDR3: TGTGCCAGCAGGCTAACAGGGGGGGACCAAAACATTCAGTACTTC. V is TRBV6-5 and J is TRBJ2-4; weak D call: TRBD1 (8 bases). There are 15 residues in the CDR3. Germline V gene data show CDR1 as MNHEY and CDR2 as SVGAGI. V was clipped by 6 bases and J by 5 bases, with 17 bases between them.

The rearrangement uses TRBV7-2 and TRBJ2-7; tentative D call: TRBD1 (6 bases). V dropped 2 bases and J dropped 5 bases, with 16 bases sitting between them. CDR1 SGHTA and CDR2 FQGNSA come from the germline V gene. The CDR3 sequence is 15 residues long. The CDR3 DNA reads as TGTGCCAGCAGCTTAATTCAGGGGTTCATCCACGAGCAGTACTTC. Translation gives CASSLIQGFIHEQYF.